This T cell receptor (beta chain) was recovered during a study of T cells in Graves' hyperthyroidism and ophthalmopathy. Findings and caveats of the study: With a median lead of around 6.7 months before onset, the model predicted ophthalmopathy. By a 13 V-J model, ophthalmopathy was set apart from stable hyperthyroidism. Blood also held most thyroid clonotypes expanded beyond 0.001.

Researchers barred patients who had uncontrolled infection, other autoimmune disease, pregnancy or lactation. This clonotype came up many times. Its target is unknown. This CDR3 has 15 amino acids. With 0 bases removed from V and 7 bases from J, the gap between germline ends came to 15 bases. Per the germline V gene, CDR1 is LNHNV and CDR2 is YYDKDF (reference sequence). RNA transcripts were the template for amplifying TCR beta CDR3 regions. The primer set for the first-round RT-PCR of the TCR CDR3 was HTBI. TCRdb passed the multiplex PCR reads through MiXCR, listing each CDR3 protein once. The sample comprises 660,000 or so distinct CDR3 sequences, just under 45% of which are singletons, and about 7% rests with the top ten.

The sequencing sample was made of peripheral blood or thyroid tissue (not recorded which). This sequence was found in an adult man with Graves' disease, either hyperthyroidism or ophthalmopathy (not recorded which). The V gene is TRBV15, the J gene TRBJ2-5, with D possibly being TRBD1 (6 bases). The CDR3 loop is CATSRDRTRGGTQYF. CDR3 nucleotide sequence: TGTGCCACCAGCAGAGATCGTACCAGAGGGGGGACCCAGTACTTC.